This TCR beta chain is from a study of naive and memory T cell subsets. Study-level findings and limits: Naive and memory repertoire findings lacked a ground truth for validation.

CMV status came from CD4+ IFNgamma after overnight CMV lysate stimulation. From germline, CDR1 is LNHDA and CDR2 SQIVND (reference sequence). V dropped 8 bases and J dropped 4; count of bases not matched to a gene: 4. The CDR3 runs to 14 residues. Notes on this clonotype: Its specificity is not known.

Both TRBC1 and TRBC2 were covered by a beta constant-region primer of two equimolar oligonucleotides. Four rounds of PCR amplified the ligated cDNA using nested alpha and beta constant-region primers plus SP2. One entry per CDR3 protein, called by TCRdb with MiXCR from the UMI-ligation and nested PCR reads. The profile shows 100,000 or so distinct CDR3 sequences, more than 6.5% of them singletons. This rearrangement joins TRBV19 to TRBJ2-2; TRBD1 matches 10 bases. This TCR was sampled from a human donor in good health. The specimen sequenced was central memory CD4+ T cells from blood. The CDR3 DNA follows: TGTGCCAGTTACGACAGGGGGCGCACCGGGGAGCTGTTTTTT. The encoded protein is CASYDRGRTGELFF.